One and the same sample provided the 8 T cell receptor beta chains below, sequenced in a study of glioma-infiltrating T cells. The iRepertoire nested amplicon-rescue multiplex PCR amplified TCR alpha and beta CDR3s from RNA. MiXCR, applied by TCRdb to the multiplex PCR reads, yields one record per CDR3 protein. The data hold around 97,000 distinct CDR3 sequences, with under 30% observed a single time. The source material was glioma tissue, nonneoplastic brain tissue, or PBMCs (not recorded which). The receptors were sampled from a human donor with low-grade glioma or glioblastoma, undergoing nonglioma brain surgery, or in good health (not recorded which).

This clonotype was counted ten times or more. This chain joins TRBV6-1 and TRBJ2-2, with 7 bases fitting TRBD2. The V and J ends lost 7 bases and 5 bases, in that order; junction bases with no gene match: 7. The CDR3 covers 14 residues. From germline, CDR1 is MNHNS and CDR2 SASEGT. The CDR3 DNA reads TGTGCCAGCATCCCAGGCGGGGGAACCGGGGAGCTGTTTTTT. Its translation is CASIPGGGTGELFF.

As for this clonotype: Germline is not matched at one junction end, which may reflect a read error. CDR3 in amino acids: CATGWGANTEALF. Written as DNA, the CDR3 is TGTGCCACGGGGTGGGGGGCGAACACTGAAGCTCTCTTT. The chain employs TRBV30 and TRBJ1-1, with D possibly TRBD1 on 6 matching bases. Per the germline V gene, CDR1 is GTSNPN and CDR2 is SVGIG (reference sequence). The CDR3 contains 13 residues.

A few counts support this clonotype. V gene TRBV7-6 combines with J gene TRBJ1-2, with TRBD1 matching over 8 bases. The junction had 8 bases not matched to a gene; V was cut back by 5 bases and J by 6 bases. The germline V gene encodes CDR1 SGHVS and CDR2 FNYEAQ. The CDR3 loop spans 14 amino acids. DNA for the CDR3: TGTGCCAGCAGCCGGACCACAGGGGGAAATGGCTACACCTTC. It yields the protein CASSRTTGGNGYTF. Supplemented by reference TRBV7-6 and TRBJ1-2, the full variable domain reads GAGVSQSPRYKVTKRGQDVALRCDPISGHVSLYWYRQALGQGPEFLTYFNYEAQQDKSGLPNDRFSAERPEGSISTLTIQRTEQRDSAMYRCASSRTTGGNGYTFGSGTRLTVV.

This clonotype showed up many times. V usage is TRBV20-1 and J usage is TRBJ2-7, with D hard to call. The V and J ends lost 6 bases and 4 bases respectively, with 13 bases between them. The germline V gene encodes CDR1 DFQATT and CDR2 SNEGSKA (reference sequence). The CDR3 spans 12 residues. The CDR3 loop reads CSAPDGTYEQYF. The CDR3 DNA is TGCAGTGCCCCCGACGGTACTTACGAGCAGTACTTC.

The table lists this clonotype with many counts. CDR3 sequence reads: CASSPLLGGGVKNEQFF. The CDR3, as DNA: TGTGCCAGCAGCCCTCTTCTGGGGGGGGGGGTAAAAAATGAGCAGTTCTTC. This sequence joins TRBV4-2 and TRBJ2-1; 7 nucleotides match TRBD2. CDR1 LGHNA and CDR2 YNFKEQ come from the germline V gene. J lost 7 bases, V lost 4 bases, and 16 bases had no gene match. CDR3 size: 17 residues.

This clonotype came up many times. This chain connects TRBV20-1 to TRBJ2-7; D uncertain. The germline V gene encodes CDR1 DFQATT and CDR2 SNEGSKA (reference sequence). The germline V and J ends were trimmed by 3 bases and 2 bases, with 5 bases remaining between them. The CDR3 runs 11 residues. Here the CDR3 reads CSARETYEQYF. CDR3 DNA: TGCAGTGCTAGGGAGACCTACGAGCAGTACTTC.

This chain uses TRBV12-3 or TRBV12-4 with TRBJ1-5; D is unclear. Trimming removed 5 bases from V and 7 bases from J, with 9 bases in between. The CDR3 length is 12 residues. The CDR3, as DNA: TGTGCCAGCAGTAATTCACTCCAGCCCCAGCATTTT. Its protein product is CASSNSLQPQHF.

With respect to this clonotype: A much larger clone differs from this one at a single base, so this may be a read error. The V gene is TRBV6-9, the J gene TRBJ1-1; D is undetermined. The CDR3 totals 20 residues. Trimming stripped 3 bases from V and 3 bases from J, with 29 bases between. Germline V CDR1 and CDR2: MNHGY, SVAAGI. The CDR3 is CASSYNPLPGVDGGDTEAFF. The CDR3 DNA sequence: TGTGCCAGCAGTTACAATCCCCTCCCCGGGGTAGACGGTGGGGACACTGAAGCTTTCTTT.